These 2 T cell receptor beta chains originate from one sample sequenced in a study of identical twins. One entry per CDR3 protein results from TCRdb running MiXCR on the 5' RACE reads. The sample records around 960,000 distinct CDR3 sequences, approximately 13% being singletons. The same data also went into a second study, on yellow fever vaccine responses in identical twins.

Material for sequencing was PBMCs. All receptors derive from a woman between 18 and 29 years old in good health.

This sequence joins TRBV24-1 and TRBJ2-1; 7 bases map to TRBD2. With 5 bases clipped from V and 7 bases from J, the junction kept 10 bases outside the gene matches. CDR1 and CDR2 (germline): KGHDR, SFDVKD. This CDR3 has 15 amino acids. DNA for the CDR3: TGTGCCACCAGTGCCTCTGGCGGGGGTTCTAATGAGCAGTTCTTC. Residues: CATSASGGGSNEQFF.

The rearrangement uses TRBV15 and TRBJ1-1, with D hard to call. Trimming left V 3 bases short and J 7 bases short, with 18 bases between. CDR1 and CDR2 from the germline V gene are LNHNV and YYDKDF (reference sequence). This CDR3 has 15 amino acids. The CDR3 region has the DNA TGTGCCACCAGCAGGTCCCCATTGACCGACGATGAAGCTTTCTTT. Its protein product is CATSRSPLTDDEAFF.